Listed below are T cell receptor beta chains from one sample, sequenced in a study of response to subunit inactivated influenza vaccine. MiXCR, run by TCRdb on the RT-PCR reads, gives a single entry per CDR3 protein. The table lists approximately 520,000 distinct CDR3 sequences, about 25% of them singletons, with 1.5% to 2% in the top ten. Sequencing was performed on CD4+ T cells sorted from PBMCs, taken 4 to 6 days after vaccination. The receptors come from a man aged 45-60 years who received an inactivated influenza vaccine. The CDR3 runs from the conserved cysteine through the conserved F or W. The D gene is left open where the match is weak. Clone size is stated in some rows and not others, as once, few, many or a class when expanded.

abundance	j_gene	d_gene	v_gene	CDR3aa	CDR3nt
.	TRBJ2-5	.	TRBV20-1	CSASTPLRVETQYF	TGCAGTGCTAGCACACCGTTGAGGGTGGAGACCCAGTACTTC
.	TRBJ2-2	.	TRBV25-1	CASSEAGVRTGELFF	TGTGCCAGCAGTGAAGCCGGGGTCCGTACCGGGGAGCTGTTTTTT
.	TRBJ2-3	.	TRBV6-2/TRBV6-3	CASSLMAGQLTQYF	TGTGCCAGCAGTTTAATGGCAGGCCAACTTACGCAGTATTTT
few	TRBJ2-7	TRBD1	TRBV7-6	CASSVTGTGVDEQYF	TGTGCCAGCAGCGTAACCGGGACAGGGGTCGACGAGCAGTACTTC
few	TRBJ2-1	.	TRBV10-3	CAISATTSSYNEQFF	TGTGCCATCAGTGCGACAACGAGCTCCTACAATGAGCAGTTCTTC
few	TRBJ2-5	.	TRBV20-1	CSANRPGLIETQYF	TGCAGTGCTAACCGACCGGGACTTATAGAGACCCAGTACTTC
few	TRBJ2-3	.	TRBV5-1	CASALGVTADTQYF	TGCGCCAGCGCCCTAGGAGTAACTGCAGATACGCAGTATTTT
once	TRBJ2-3	.	TRBV20-1	CSAERGTGTDTQYF	TGCAGTGCGGAACGGGGGACGGGCACAGATACGCAGTATTTT
.	TRBJ2-1	.	TRBV19	CASRRGATRSEQFF	TGTGCCAGTAGAAGAGGTGCAACGAGAAGTGAGCAGTTCTTC
many	TRBJ2-3	.	TRBV29-1	CSVSQGQTDTQYF	TGCAGCGTTTCACAGGGTCAGACAGATACGCAGTATTTT
.	TRBJ2-3	TRBD2	TRBV28	CATKQRGGYTDTQYF	TGTGCCACCAAACAACGCGGGGGGTACACAGATACGCAGTATTTT
.	TRBJ2-2	.	TRBV28	CASSLRGQRGSAGELFF	TGTGCCAGCAGTTTAAGGGGGCAGCGGGGGAGCGCTGGGGAGCTGTTTTTT
few	TRBJ2-4	.	TRBV18	CASSPPRGGQDKNIQYF	TGTGCCAGCTCACCTCCGAGAGGGGGGCAGGACAAAAACATTCAGTACTTC
.	TRBJ2-3	TRBD2	TRBV7-9	CASSLKGGIADTQYF	TGTGCCAGCAGCTTAAAGGGAGGGATCGCAGATACGCAGTATTTT
.	TRBJ1-1	.	TRBV5-1	CASSLGVGDPEAFF	TGCGCCAGCAGCTTGGGTGTTGGGGATCCAGAAGCTTTCTTT
few	TRBJ1-1	.	TRBV5-5	CASSLPGIRNTEAFF	TGTGCCAGCAGCTTGCCAGGGATCAGGAACACTGAAGCTTTCTTT
.	TRBJ2-3	.	TRBV7-2	CASSDGPNTSTDTQYF	TGTGCCAGCAGCGATGGGCCTAACACTAGCACAGATACGCAGTATTTT
few	TRBJ1-1	TRBD1	TRBV20-1	CSAIGDRGGEAFF	TGCAGTGCTATTGGGGACAGGGGCGGTGAAGCTTTCTTT
few	TRBJ2-1	.	TRBV20-1	CSAQRGSDNEQFF	TGCAGTGCTCAGAGGGGTAGCGACAATGAGCAGTTCTTC
.	TRBJ2-3	.	TRBV6-1	CASREGSTDTQYF	TGTGCCAGCAGGGAGGGAAGCACAGATACGCAGTATTTT
.	TRBJ1-2	.	TRBV20-1	CSAGERPNYGYTF	TGCAGTGCAGGGGAGCGGCCCAACTATGGCTACACCTTC
.	TRBJ1-1	.	TRBV29-1	CSVDRAGRVTEAFF	TGCAGCGTTGATCGGGCGGGAAGGGTGACTGAAGCTTTCTTT
few	TRBJ1-1	TRBD1	TRBV5-1	CASSQRRTGNTEAFF	TGCGCCAGCAGCCAGCGCAGGACAGGGAACACTGAAGCTTTCTTT
.	TRBJ2-5	.	TRBV7-2	CASAVYREETQYF	TGTGCCAGCGCCGTTTACAGGGAAGAGACCCAGTACTTC
many	TRBJ2-2	.	TRBV11-2	CASSVGVTGELFF	TGTGCCAGCAGCGTAGGAGTGACCGGGGAGCTGTTTTTT
few	TRBJ1-6	.	TRBV10-3	CAISESGGSPLHF	TGTGCCATCAGTGAGTCGGGGGGTTCACCCCTCCACTTT
.	TRBJ2-3	.	TRBV9	CASSVGGGAGDSDTQYF	TGTGCCAGCAGCGTAGGAGGTGGGGCAGGGGACTCAGATACGCAGTATTTT
.	TRBJ1-1	TRBD1	TRBV7-2	CASSLRGTGSGRAEAFF	TGTGCCAGCAGCTTACGGGGGACAGGGTCGGGAAGGGCTGAAGCTTTCTTT
many	TRBJ1-5	.	TRBV6-2/TRBV6-3	CASSYSVRGHQPQHF	TGTGCCAGCAGTTACTCAGTACGGGGGCACCAGCCCCAGCATTTT
.	TRBJ1-2	.	TRBV7-8	CASSPEPDRNYGYTF	TGTGCCAGCAGCCCTGAACCGGACAGAAACTATGGCTACACCTTC
.	TRBJ2-1	.	TRBV4-1	CASSQPAPNEQFF	TGCGCCAGCAGCCAACCGGCCCCCAATGAGCAGTTCTTC
.	TRBJ1-1	.	TRBV12-3/TRBV12-4	CASSLSQGRAEAFF	TGTGCCAGCAGTTTGAGTCAGGGCCGGGCTGAAGCTTTCTTT
.	TRBJ1-1	.	TRBV12-3/TRBV12-4	CASSKQLSTEAFF	TGTGCCAGCAGTAAACAGCTGAGCACTGAAGCTTTCTTT
few	TRBJ1-2	.	TRBV12-3/TRBV12-4	CASSPRGGSGYGYTF	TGTGCCAGCAGTCCCCGGGGGGGGAGTGGCTATGGCTACACCTTC
.	TRBJ1-5	.	TRBV11-2	CASSSTPIRVRGNQPQHF	TGTGCCAGCAGCTCCACCCCAATAAGGGTTAGGGGCAATCAGCCCCAGCATTTT
.	TRBJ2-3	.	TRBV2	CASSEKSDTQYF	TGTGCCAGCAGTGAAAAGTCAGATACGCAGTATTTT
.	TRBJ1-4	.	TRBV12-3/TRBV12-4	CASSMEFF	TGTGCCAGCAGTATGGAGTTTTTT
.	TRBJ2-1	TRBD2	TRBV30	CAWSDGAGGRAYNEQFF	TGTGCCTGGAGTGATGGCGCGGGAGGGCGTGCCTACAATGAGCAGTTCTTC
.	TRBJ1-1	.	TRBV12-3/TRBV12-4	CASTDLTEEAFF	TGTGCCAGCACCGACCTGACAGAAGAAGCTTTCTTT
.	TRBJ1-2	.	TRBV14	CASSQDRGGPLANYGYTF	TGTGCCAGCAGCCAAGATCGGGGAGGCCCCCTTGCTAACTATGGCTACACCTTC
few	TRBJ2-5	TRBD1	TRBV12-3/TRBV12-4	CASSPRGQGAKTQYF	TGTGCCAGCAGTCCTCGGGGACAGGGGGCGAAGACCCAGTACTTC
few	TRBJ2-5	.	TRBV5-1	CASRSDETQYF	TGCGCCAGCAGGTCCGACGAGACCCAGTACTTC
.	TRBJ2-2	.	TRBV9	CASSVGPPGGELFF	TGTGCCAGCAGCGTAGGACCTCCGGGCGGGGAGCTGTTTTTT
few	TRBJ2-1	.	TRBV24-1	CATTGLAIYNEQFF	TGTGCCACCACAGGGCTAGCGATCTACAATGAGCAGTTCTTC
.	TRBJ2-1	.	TRBV18	CASSLGLDTYNEQFF	TGTGCCAGCTCATTGGGTCTAGATACCTACAATGAGCAGTTCTTC
few	TRBJ2-1	TRBD2	TRBV5-1	CASSSSAASGYNEQFF	TGCGCCAGCAGCTCCTCGGCGGCTAGCGGGTACAATGAGCAGTTCTTC
.	TRBJ1-5	.	TRBV10-3	CAISSRSDDQPQHF	TGTGCCATCAGTTCACGCAGTGACGATCAGCCCCAGCATTTT
.	TRBJ2-3	TRBD1	TRBV4-3	CASSHLTGGTDTQYF	TGCGCCAGCAGCCACCTGACAGGGGGCACAGATACGCAGTATTTT
few	TRBJ1-4	.	TRBV9	CASSPTGGGIEKLFF	TGTGCCAGCAGCCCCACGGGGGGTGGAATTGAAAAACTGTTTTTT
.	TRBJ1-1	.	TRBV7-9	CASSALNLGEEAFF	TGTGCCAGCAGCGCTCTCAACCTCGGGGAAGAGGCTTTCTTT
few	TRBJ2-2	.	TRBV4-3	CASSQGRGPGTGELFF	TGCGCCAGCAGCCAAGGTAGAGGGCCGGGCACCGGGGAGCTGTTTTTT